This section outlines one T cell receptor beta chain sequence together with its context. The antigen remains undetermined. Trimming took 1 base from V and 7 from J, leaving 6 bases between them. From germline, CDR1 is LGHNA and CDR2 YSLEER. The CDR3 totals 12 residues. Participants living with HIV all received treatment in the United States. Every specimen held between roughly 0.9-10 million cryopreserved PBMC. These were thawed and washed before DNA extraction. This entry belongs to a study of long-term antiretroviral therapy in people with HIV. The immunoSEQ assay was v3.0, run at survey level. The protocol was immunoSEQ multiplex PCR, while the TCRdb copy is restricted to in-frame clones and leaves out a portion. The sample records over 25,000 clones, about 96% being singletons. Whole-study results and caveats: Therapy changes, viral resistance and ART adherence were not documented in the available data. Collection spanned 2004 to 2017; ART regimens may be less effective than current ones.

The rearrangement uses TRBV4-3 and TRBJ2-3; D is uncertain. This TCR came from a man aged 30 to 45 with HIV. Specimen: unsorted PBMCs, collected 6.6 years after starting antiretroviral therapy. The CDR3 DNA is TGCGCCAGCAGCCAAGTCCCTTATACGCAGTATTTT. This sequence encodes CASSQVPYTQYF.